The following is a T cell receptor beta chain sequence with its context. The data derive from a study of blood T cell repertoires in COVID-19. The ends were cut back, 4 bases at V and 13 bases at J, with 12 bases in the middle. This CDR3 is built from 11 residues. The V gene's germline CDR1 is LGHDT and CDR2 YNNKEL (reference sequence). In the authors' workflow: Cell counts per sample came from amplifying reference gene primers. TCRdb's copy holds only in-frame clones and misses some; the assay was immunoSEQ multiplex PCR. V and J calls and clone size are copied from that table; D and trimming were computed from the DNA. Of 260,000 or so clones in the sample, approximately 88% were seen once.

Sequencing input: PBMCs or T cells enriched from blood (not recorded which). The rearrangement links TRBV3-1 (or the pseudogene TRBV3-2) to TRBJ2-3, with TRBD1 as a possible D gene (6 bases). The TCR sequence derives from a woman aged 25-40 years with acute COVID-19. CDR3 in amino acids: CASSRGPEEYF. The CDR3 coding sequence is TGTGCCAGCAGCCGGGGGCCCGAGGAGTATTTT.